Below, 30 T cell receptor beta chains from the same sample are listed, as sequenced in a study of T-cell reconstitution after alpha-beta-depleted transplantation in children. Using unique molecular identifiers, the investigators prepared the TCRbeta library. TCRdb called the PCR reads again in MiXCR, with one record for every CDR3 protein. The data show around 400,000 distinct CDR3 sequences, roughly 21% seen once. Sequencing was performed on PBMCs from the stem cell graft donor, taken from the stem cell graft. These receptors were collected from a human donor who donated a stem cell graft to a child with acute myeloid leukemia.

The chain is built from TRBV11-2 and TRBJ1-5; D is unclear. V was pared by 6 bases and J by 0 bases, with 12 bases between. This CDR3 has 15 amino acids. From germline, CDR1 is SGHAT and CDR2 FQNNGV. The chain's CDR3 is CASSPEISSNQPQHF. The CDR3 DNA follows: TGTGCCAGCAGTCCAGAGATTTCTAGCAATCAGCCCCAGCATTTT.

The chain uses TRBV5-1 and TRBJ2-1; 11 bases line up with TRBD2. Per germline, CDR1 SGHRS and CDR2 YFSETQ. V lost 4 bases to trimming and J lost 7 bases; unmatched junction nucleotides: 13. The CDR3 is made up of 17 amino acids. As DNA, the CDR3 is TGCGCCAGCAGCCTGCCAATACTAGCGGGAGCGGAAAATGAGCAGTTCTTC. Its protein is CASSLPILAGAENEQFF. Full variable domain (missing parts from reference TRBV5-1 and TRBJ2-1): KAGVTQTPRYLIKTRGQQVTLSCSPISGHRSVSWYQQTPGQGLQFLFEYFSETQRNKGNFPGRFSGRQFSNSRSEMNVSTLELGDSALYLCASSLPILAGAENEQFFGPGTRLTVL.

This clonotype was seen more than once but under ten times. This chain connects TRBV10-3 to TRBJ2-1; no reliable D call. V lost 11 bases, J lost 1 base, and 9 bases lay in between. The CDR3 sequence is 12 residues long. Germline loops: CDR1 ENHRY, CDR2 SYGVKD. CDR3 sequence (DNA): TGTGCCGTCGTGGGGTCCTACAATGAGCAGTTCTTC. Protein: CAVVGSYNEQFF.

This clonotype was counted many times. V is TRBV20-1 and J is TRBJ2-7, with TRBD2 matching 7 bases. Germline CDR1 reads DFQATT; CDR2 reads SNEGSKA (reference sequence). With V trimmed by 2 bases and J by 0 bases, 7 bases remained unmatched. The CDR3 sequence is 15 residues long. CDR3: CSARFVREGSYEQYF. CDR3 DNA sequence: TGCAGTGCTAGATTTGTGAGGGAGGGCTCCTACGAGCAGTACTTC.

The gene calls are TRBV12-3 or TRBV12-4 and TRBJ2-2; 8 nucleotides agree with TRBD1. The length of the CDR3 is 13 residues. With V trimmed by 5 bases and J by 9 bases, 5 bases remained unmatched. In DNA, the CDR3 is TGTGCCAGCAGTCGGACAGGGCGCCGGGAGCTGTTTTTT. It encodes CASSRTGRRELFF.

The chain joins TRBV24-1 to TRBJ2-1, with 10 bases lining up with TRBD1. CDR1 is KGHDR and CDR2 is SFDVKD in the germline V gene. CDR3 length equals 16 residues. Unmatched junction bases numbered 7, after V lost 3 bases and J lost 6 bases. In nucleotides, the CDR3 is TGTGCCACCAGTGATCTAGCCGGGACAGGGGCCAATGAGCAGTTCTTC. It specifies CATSDLAGTGANEQFF.

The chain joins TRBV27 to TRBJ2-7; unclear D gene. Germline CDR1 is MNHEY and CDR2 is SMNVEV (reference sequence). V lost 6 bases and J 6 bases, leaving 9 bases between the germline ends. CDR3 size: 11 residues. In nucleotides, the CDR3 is TGTGCCAGCAGAGGAGATACCGAGCAGTACTTC. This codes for CASRGDTEQYF.

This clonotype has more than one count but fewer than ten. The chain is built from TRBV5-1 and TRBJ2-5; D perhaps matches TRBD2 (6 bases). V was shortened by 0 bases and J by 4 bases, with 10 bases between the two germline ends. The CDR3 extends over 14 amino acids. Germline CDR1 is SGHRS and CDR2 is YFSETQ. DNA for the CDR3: TGCGCCAGCAGCTTGGAGGCGGGACTAGAGACCCAGTACTTC. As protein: CASSLEAGLETQYF.

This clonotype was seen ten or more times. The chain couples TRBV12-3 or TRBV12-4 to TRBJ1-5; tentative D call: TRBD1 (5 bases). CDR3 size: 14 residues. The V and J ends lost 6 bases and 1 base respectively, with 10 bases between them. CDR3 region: CASRQGTSNQPQHF. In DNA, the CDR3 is TGTGCCAGCAGGCAGGGTACGAGCAATCAGCCCCAGCATTTT.

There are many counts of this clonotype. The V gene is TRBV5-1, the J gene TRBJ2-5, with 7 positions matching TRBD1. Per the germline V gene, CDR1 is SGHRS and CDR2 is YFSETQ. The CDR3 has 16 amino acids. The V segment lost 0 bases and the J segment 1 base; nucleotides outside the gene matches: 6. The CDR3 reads CASSLATRGLQETQYF. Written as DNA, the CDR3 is TGCGCCAGCAGCTTGGCAACTAGGGGGCTCCAAGAGACCCAGTACTTC.

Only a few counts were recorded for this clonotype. In DNA form, the CDR3 reads TGTGCCAGCAGTCGGGGGACCGAGAGGGAGACCCAGTACTTC. Its translation: CASSRGTERETQYF. The chain recombines TRBV28 with TRBJ2-5, with TRBD2 as a possible D gene (6 bases). Germline V gene data show CDR1 as MDHEN and CDR2 as SYDVKM. The CDR3 is 14 residues long. The V and J ends lost 5 bases and 5 bases respectively, with 15 bases between them.

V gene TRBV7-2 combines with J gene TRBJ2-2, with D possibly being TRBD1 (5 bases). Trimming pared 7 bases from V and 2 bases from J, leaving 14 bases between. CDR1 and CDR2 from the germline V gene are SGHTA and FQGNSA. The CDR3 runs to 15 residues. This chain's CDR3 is CASTTGQTNTGELFF. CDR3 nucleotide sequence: TGTGCCAGCACCACAGGACAAACCAACACCGGGGAGCTGTTTTTT.

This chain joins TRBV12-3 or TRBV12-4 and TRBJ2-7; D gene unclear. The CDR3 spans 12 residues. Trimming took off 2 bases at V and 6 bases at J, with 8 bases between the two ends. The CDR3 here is CASSLTLGEQYF. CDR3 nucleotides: TGTGCCAGCAGTTTAACCCTAGGCGAGCAGTACTTC.

The CDR3 sequence: CSVGVVDEQYF. The CDR3 DNA is TGCAGCGTTGGGGTGGTGGACGAGCAGTACTTC. The chain recombines TRBV29-1 with TRBJ2-7; no reliable D call. The germline V and J ends were trimmed by 4 bases and 5 bases, with 9 bases remaining between them. This CDR3 comprises 11 residues. Germline V lookup: CDR1 SQVTM, CDR2 ANQGSEA.

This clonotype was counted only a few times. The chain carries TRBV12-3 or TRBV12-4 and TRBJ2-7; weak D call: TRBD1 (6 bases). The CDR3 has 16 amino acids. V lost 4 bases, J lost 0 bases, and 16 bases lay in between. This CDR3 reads CASSSSGTMSSYEQYF. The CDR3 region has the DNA TGTGCCAGCAGTTCCTCCGGGACAATGAGCTCCTACGAGCAGTACTTC.

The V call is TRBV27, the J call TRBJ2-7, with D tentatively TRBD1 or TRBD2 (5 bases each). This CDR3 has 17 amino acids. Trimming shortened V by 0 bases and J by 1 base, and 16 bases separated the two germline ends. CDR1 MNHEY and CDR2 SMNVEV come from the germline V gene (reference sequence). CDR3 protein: CASSLSAPSWGSYEQYF. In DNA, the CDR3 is TGTGCCAGCAGTTTATCGGCTCCGTCCTGGGGGTCCTACGAGCAGTACTTC.

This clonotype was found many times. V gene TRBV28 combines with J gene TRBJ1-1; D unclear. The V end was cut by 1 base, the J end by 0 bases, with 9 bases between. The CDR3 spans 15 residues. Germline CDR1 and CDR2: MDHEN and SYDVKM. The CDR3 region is CASSLSYSLNTEAFF. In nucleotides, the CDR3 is TGTGCCAGCAGTTTATCGTACAGCCTGAACACTGAAGCTTTCTTT.

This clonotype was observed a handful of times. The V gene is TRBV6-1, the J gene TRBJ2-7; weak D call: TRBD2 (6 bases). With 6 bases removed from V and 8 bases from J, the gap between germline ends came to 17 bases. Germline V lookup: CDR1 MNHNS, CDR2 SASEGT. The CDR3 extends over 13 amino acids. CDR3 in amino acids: CASSGSFLVKQYF. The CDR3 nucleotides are TGTGCCAGCAGCGGGAGCTTCCTAGTCAAGCAGTACTTC.

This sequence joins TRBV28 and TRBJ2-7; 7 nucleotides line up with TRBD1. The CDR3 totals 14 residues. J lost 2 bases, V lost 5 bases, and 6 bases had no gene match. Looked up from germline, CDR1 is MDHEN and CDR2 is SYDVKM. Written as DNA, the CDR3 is TGTGCCAGCAGTGGGCGACAGGGTACCTACGAGCAGTACTTC. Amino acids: CASSGRQGTYEQYF.

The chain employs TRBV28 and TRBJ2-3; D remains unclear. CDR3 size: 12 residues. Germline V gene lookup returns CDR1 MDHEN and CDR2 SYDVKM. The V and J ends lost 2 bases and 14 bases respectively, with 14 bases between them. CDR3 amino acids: CASSLLGGRTYF. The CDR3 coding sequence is TGTGCCAGCAGTTTACTTGGCGGACGCACGTATTTT.

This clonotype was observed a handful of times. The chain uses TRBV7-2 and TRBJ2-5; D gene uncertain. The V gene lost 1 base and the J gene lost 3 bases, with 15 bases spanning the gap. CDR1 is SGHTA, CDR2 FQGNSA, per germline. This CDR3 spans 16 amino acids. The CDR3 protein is CASSLEGSWFEETQYF. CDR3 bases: TGTGCCAGCAGCTTAGAGGGAAGTTGGTTTGAAGAGACCCAGTACTTC.

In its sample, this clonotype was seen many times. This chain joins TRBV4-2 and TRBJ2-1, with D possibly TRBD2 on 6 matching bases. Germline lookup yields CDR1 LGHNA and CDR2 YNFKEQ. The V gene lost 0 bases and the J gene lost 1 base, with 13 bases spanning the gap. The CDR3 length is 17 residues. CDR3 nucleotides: TGTGCCAGCAGCCAAGATGGAGGCGGGAATTCCTACAATGAGCAGTTCTTC. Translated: CASSQDGGGNSYNEQFF.

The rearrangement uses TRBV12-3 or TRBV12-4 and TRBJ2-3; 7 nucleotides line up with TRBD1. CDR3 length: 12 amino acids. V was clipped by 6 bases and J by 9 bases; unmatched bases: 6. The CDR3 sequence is CASSNRGSTQYF. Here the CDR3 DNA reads TGTGCCAGCAGCAACAGGGGATCCACGCAGTATTTT.

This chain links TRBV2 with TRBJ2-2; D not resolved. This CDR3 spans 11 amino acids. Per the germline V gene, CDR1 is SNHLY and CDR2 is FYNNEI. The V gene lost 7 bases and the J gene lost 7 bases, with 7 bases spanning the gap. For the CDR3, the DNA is TGTGCCAGCAATAGGATCGGGGAGCTGTTTTTT. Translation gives CASNRIGELFF.

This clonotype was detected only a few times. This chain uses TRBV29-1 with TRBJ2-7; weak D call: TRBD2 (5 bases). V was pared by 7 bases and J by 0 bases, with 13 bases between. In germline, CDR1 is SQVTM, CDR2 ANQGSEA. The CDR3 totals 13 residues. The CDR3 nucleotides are TGCAGCGCCGAGGGTGGGAGCTCCTACGAGCAGTACTTC. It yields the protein CSAEGGSSYEQYF.

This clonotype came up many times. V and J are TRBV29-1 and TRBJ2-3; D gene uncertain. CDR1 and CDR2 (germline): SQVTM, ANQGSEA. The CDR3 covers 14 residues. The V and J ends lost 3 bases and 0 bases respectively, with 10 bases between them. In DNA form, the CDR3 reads TGCAGCGTTGATTCATGGGCGAGCACAGATACGCAGTATTTT. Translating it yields CSVDSWASTDTQYF.

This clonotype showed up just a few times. The CDR3 DNA sequence: TGCGCCAGCAGCCTGGCATCCGGGACAGCTTCTGGTGAGCAGTTCTTC. It codes for CASSLASGTASGEQFF. The chain joins TRBV4-1 to TRBJ2-1, with 7 bases identical to TRBD1. V was pared by 4 bases and J by 9 bases, with 15 bases of the junction left unmatched. The CDR3 contains 16 residues. Germline assignment: CDR1 MGHRA and CDR2 YSYEKL.

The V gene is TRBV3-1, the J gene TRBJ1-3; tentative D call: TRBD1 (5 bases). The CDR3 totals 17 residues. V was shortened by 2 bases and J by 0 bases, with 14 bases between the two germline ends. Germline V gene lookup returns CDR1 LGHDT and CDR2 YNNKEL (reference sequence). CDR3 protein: CASSQLIRAISGNTIYF. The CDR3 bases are TGTGCCAGCAGCCAACTGATCAGGGCGATCTCTGGAAACACCATATATTTT.

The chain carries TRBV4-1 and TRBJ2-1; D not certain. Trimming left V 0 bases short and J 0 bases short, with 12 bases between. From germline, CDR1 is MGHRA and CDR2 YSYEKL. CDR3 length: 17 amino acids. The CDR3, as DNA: TGCGCCAGCAGCCAAGACACCAACGGCTACTCCTACAATGAGCAGTTCTTC. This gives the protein CASSQDTNGYSYNEQFF.

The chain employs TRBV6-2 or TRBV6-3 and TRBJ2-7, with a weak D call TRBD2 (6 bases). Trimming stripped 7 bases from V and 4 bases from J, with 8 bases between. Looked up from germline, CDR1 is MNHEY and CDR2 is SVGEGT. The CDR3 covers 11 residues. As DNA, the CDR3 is TGTGCCAGCAAGAGCGGGTACGAGCAGTACTTC. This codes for CASKSGYEQYF.